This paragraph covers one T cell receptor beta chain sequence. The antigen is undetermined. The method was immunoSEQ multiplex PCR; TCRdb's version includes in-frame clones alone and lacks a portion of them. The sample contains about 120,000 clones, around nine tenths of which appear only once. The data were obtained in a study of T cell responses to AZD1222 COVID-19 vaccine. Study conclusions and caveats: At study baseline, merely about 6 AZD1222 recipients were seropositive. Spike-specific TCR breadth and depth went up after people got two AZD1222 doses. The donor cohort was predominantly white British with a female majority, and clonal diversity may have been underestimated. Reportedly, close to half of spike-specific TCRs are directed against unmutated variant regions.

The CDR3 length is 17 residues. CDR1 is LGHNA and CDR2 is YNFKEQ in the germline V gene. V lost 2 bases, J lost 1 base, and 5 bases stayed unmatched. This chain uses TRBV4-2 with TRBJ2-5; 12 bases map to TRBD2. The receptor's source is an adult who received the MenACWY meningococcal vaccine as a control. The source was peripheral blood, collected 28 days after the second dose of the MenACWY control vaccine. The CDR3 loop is CASSQRASGGAQETQYF. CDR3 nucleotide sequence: TGTGCCAGCAGCCAAAGGGCTAGCGGGGGGGCCCAAGAGACCCAGTACTTC.